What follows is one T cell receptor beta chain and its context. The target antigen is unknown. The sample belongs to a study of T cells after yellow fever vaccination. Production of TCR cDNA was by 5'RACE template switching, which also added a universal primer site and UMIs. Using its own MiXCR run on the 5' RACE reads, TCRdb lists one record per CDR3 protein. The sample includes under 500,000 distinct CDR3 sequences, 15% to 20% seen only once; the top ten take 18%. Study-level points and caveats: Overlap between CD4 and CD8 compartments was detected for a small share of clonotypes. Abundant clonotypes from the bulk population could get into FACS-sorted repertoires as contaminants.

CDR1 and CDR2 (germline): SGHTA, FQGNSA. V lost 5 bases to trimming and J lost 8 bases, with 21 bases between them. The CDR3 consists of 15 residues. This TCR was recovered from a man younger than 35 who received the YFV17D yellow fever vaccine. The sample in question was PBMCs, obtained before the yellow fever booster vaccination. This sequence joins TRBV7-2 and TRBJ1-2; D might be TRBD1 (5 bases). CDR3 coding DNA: TGTGCCAGCAGCCCCGTCGGAGGCAGGGTGGGCGGCTACACCTTC. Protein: CASSPVGGRVGGYTF.